The clone carrying this TCR beta chain came up a few times. In the original processing: Reference gene primer amplification gave nucleated cell count estimates. Sequenced by immunoSEQ multiplex PCR; TCRdb stores in-frame clones only, minus some. V and J calls plus clone size are reproduced from that table; the DNA served to infer D and trimming. The table lists some 150,000 clones, about four fifths of them singletons. The V and J ends lost 5 bases and 6 bases respectively, with 19 bases between them. CDR1 and CDR2 (germline): LNHDA, SQIVND (reference sequence). The CDR3 extends over 15 amino acids. The data are from a study of blood T cell repertoires in COVID-19. Study information: PBMCs, B-cell-depleted T cells, or T cells provided the cDNA or gDNA that made up the material.

The V call is TRBV19, the J call TRBJ1-2; perhaps TRBD1 as D (6 bases). This sequence was found in a woman aged 80 or over with acute or convalescent COVID-19. The sequenced material came from peripheral blood. As DNA, the CDR3 is TGTGCCAGTAGTCTTCGGTGGGACAAGGATAATGGCTACACCTTC. Translation: CASSLRWDKDNGYTF.